A selection of T cell receptor beta chains follows, all from one sample in a study of blood T cell repertoires in COVID-19. Profiled with immunoSEQ multiplex PCR; TCRdb holds only in-frame clones, not every one. The table has roughly 180,000 clones, roughly 82% seen once. Material for sequencing was peripheral blood. The receptors were gathered from a woman aged 30 to 39 with acute or convalescent COVID-19. Both conserved end residues are part of each CDR3. D genes are given only for firm matches. The size of a clone is reported for some rows only, either as once, few or many, or as a class for expanded clones.

clone_size	d_call	j_call	v_call	cdr3_nt	cdr3_aa
once	TRBD2	TRBJ2-7	TRBV7-9	TGTGCCAGCAGCTTAGCGGCGGGGGGCGAGCAGTACTTC	CASSLAAGGEQYF
few	.	TRBJ1-2	TRBV4-1	TGCGCCAGCAGCCAAGGTGACAGAGACTATGGCTACACCTTC	CASSQGDRDYGYTF
.	TRBD1	TRBJ1-2	TRBV28	TGTGCCAGCAGCCCATTGACAGGGAGGAACTATGGCTACACCTTC	CASSPLTGRNYGYTF
.	TRBD2	TRBJ2-1	TRBV5-1	TGCGCCAGCAGAGCAGCGGGGGGCCCTTACAATGAGCAGTTCTTC	CASRAAGGPYNEQFF
once	TRBD1	TRBJ1-2	TRBV7-2	TGTGCCAGCAGCTTCGGGACAGGGGAAGACTATGGCTACACCTTC	CASSFGTGEDYGYTF
few	TRBD1	TRBJ1-2	TRBV6-5	TGTGCCAGCAGTACCCGACAGGGGACCGTGGATGGCTACACCTTC	CASSTRQGTVDGYTF
.	TRBD1	TRBJ1-1	TRBV5-1	TGCGCCAGCAGCCCTAACAGGGGGCGCGGGACTGAAGCTTTCTTT	CASSPNRGRGTEAFF
.	TRBD1	TRBJ1-2	TRBV5-6	TGTGCCAGCATTGGACAGGTCGCCCATAACTATGGCTACACCTTC	CASIGQVAHNYGYTF
once	.	TRBJ2-3	TRBV14	TGTGCCAGCAGCCAAGATGTCAGAGGCGGGATAACGGCCAGAGATACGCAGTATTTT	CASSQDVRGGITARDTQYF
few	TRBD1	TRBJ1-6	TRBV10-2	TGCGCCAGCAGTGGGACAGGGGGCAATTCACCCCTCCACTTT	CASSGTGGNSPLHF
.	TRBD2	TRBJ2-5	TRBV5-4	TGTGCCAGCAGCTTGGGACTAGCGGGGATCCAAGAGACCCAGTACTTC	CASSLGLAGIQETQYF
few	TRBD2	TRBJ2-1	TRBV6-5	TGTGCCAGCAGACCTCTAGCGGAGTCCTACAATGAGCAGTTCTTC	CASRPLAESYNEQFF
once	.	TRBJ1-4	TRBV6-5	TGTGCCAGCAGTTACGGCGGGGGCGCCGGTGAAAAACTGTTTTTT	CASSYGGGAGEKLFF
.	TRBD1	TRBJ2-7	TRBV15	TGTGCCACCAGCAGAAACCGACAGGGAGCCTACGAGCAGTACTTC	CATSRNRQGAYEQYF
.	.	TRBJ1-3	TRBV7-2	TGTGCCAGCAGCCCCTACAGGGTAGGGGACACCATATATTTT	CASSPYRVGDTIYF
.	.	TRBJ1-1	TRBV7-2	TGTGCCAGCAGCTTAGTAGAATTAATCACTGAAGCTTTCTTT	CASSLVELITEAFF
.	TRBD2	TRBJ2-1	TRBV27	TGTGCCAGCAGCGGACTAGCGGGAGTGTATGAGCAGTTCTTC	CASSGLAGVYEQFF
.	TRBD1	TRBJ1-2	TRBV27	TGTGCCAGCAAGGGACAGGGAGTATATGGCTACACCTTC	CASKGQGVYGYTF
.	TRBD2	TRBJ2-5	TRBV28	TGTGCCAGCAGTGAGTCCGGGGGGGTTGCGGAGACCCAGTACTTC	CASSESGGVAETQYF
.	TRBD1	TRBJ2-2	TRBV2	TGTGCCAGCAAGAAGGGGGCCAGGGAGCTGTTTTTT	CASKKGARELFF